These 32 T cell receptor beta chains share one sample of origin, sequenced in a study of blood T cell repertoires in COVID-19. TCRdb's table, derived via immunoSEQ multiplex PCR, lists solely in-frame clones and lacks some. Among about 34,000 clones, over 90% were seen once, and the ten largest hold about 5%. The sequenced sample was peripheral blood. The receptors were gathered from a human donor in a cohort sampled during active COVID-19.

This chain connects TRBV2 to TRBJ2-3, with 7 bases that match TRBD2. V dropped 10 bases and J dropped 7; count of bases not matched to a gene: 5. CDR1 is SNHLY, CDR2 FYNNEI, per germline. This CDR3 has 11 residues. The DNA of the CDR3 is TGTGCCATCCCGGGGGGTAATACGCAGTATTTT. Its translation is CAIPGGNTQYF.

V gene TRBV27 combines with J gene TRBJ1-1; TRBD1 agrees at 8 bases. The ends lost 6 bases at V and 0 bases at J; junction bases unmatched: 3. The CDR3 contains 14 residues. CDR1 and CDR2 (germline): MNHEY, SMNVEV (reference sequence). CDR3 sequence: CASRIQGVNTEAFF. CDR3 nucleotide sequence: TGTGCCAGCAGGATACAGGGGGTGAACACTGAAGCTTTCTTT.

The chain employs TRBV7-8 and TRBJ2-1; 7 bases fit TRBD2. V dropped 1 base and J dropped 3; count of bases not matched to a gene: 3. Per the germline V gene, CDR1 is SGHVS and CDR2 is FQNEAQ. The CDR3 is 15 residues long. CDR3 amino acids: CASSLGGGLYNEQFF. CDR3 sequence (DNA): TGTGCCAGCAGCTTAGGGGGAGGGCTCTACAATGAGCAGTTCTTC.

The chain links TRBV5-4 to TRBJ1-1; D is ambiguous. V gave up 4 bases and J gave up 1 base, with 14 bases separating them. The CDR3 is made up of 15 amino acids. Germline lookup yields CDR1 SGHNT and CDR2 YYREEE (reference sequence). CDR3 sequence reads: CASSPPTPQNTEAFF. Written as DNA, the CDR3 is TGTGCCAGCAGCCCGCCGACACCTCAGAACACTGAAGCTTTCTTT. Supplemented by reference TRBV5-4 and TRBJ1-1, the full variable domain reads ETGVTQSPTHLIKTRGQQVTLRCSSQSGHNTVSWYQQALGQGPQFIFQYYREEENGRGNFPPRFSGLQFPNYSSELNVNALELDDSALYLCASSPPTPQNTEAFFGQGTRLTVV.

The gene calls are TRBV11-2 and TRBJ2-2; 9 bases match TRBD2. This CDR3 region has 15 residues. Germline CDR1 and CDR2: SGHAT and FQNNGV. V lost 3 bases to trimming and J lost 6 bases; unmatched junction nucleotides: 5. Here the CDR3 reads CASSLRGRAAGELFF. Written as DNA, the CDR3 is TGTGCCAGCAGCTTGCGCGGGAGGGCCGCCGGGGAGCTGTTTTTT.

The rearrangement links TRBV28 to TRBJ2-7; the D gene is possibly TRBD2 (6 bases). Germline V gene lookup returns CDR1 MDHEN and CDR2 SYDVKM. This CDR3 is built from 12 residues. The V end lost 1 base, the J end lost 7 bases, and 8 bases lay between the germline ends. The CDR3 sequence is CASSLSAGEQYF. Written as DNA, the CDR3 is TGTGCCAGCAGTTTATCGGCGGGGGAGCAGTACTTC.

The genes are TRBV5-1 and TRBJ2-1; D may be TRBD1 (5 bases). The CDR3 loop spans 20 amino acids. The V end lost 0 bases, the J end lost 2 bases, and 24 bases lay between the germline ends. Germline-derived CDR1 and CDR2 are SGHRS and YFSETQ. CDR3 sequence: CASSLVIIRDFEPAYNEQFF. The DNA for the CDR3 is TGCGCCAGCAGCTTGGTGATTATCAGGGATTTCGAACCAGCCTACAATGAGCAGTTCTTC.

V is TRBV28 and J is TRBJ2-7; 7 positions match TRBD1. The V and J ends lost 3 bases and 5 bases, in that order; junction bases with no gene match: 16. Germline lookup yields CDR1 MDHEN and CDR2 SYDVKM. This CDR3 contains 17 residues. CDR3 residues: CASSFRFSGTVLDEQYF. The CDR3 bases are TGTGCCAGCAGTTTCCGCTTCTCCGGGACAGTTCTCGACGAGCAGTACTTC.

The chain is built from TRBV11-1 and TRBJ1-3, with D tentatively TRBD1 (6 bases). There are 14 residues in the CDR3. Germline lookup yields CDR1 SGHAT and CDR2 FQDESV (reference sequence). The V and J ends lost 5 bases and 0 bases respectively, with 8 bases between them. The CDR3, as DNA: TGTGCCAGCAGCCCAGGGGCCTCTGGAAACACCATATATTTT. The encoded protein is CASSPGASGNTIYF.

The CDR3 protein is CASSQEGLAGVLNEQFF. The CDR3 DNA follows: TGTGCCAGCAGCCAAGAGGGCCTAGCGGGGGTGTTAAATGAGCAGTTCTTC. The chain is built from TRBV3-1 (or the pseudogene TRBV3-2) and TRBJ2-1; 10 positions agree with TRBD2. CDR1 and CDR2 from the germline V gene are LGHDT and YNNKEL (reference sequence). The V segment lost 0 bases and the J segment 7 bases; nucleotides outside the gene matches: 9. This CDR3 is built from 17 residues.

To note about this clone: At one of its ends the junction is not consistent with the germline gene, which may arise from a read error. The chain links TRBV4-2 to TRBJ1-3, with 8 nucleotides matching TRBD1. Germline values: CDR1 LGHNA, CDR2 YNFKEQ. The CDR3 has 21 residues. The CDR3, as DNA: TGTGCCAGAAGCCAAGGAGGACAGGGAATAGGTTGGTGGCGTCCGGGAAACACCATATATTTT. This gives the protein CARSQGGQGIGWWRPGNTIYF.

The chain has TRBV19 and TRBJ2-3; no definite D call. The germline V and J ends were trimmed by 5 bases and 3 bases, with 9 bases remaining between them. The germline V gene encodes CDR1 LNHDA and CDR2 SQIVND (reference sequence). The CDR3 is 13 amino acids. CDR3 in DNA: TGTGCCAGTAGTTCCCAGGTAACAGATACGCAGTATTTT. As protein: CASSSQVTDTQYF.

The chain couples TRBV4-1 to TRBJ1-2; 7 nucleotides align to TRBD1. The CDR3 consists of 15 residues. Per the germline V gene, CDR1 is MGHRA and CDR2 is YSYEKL. The J segment lost 4 bases and the V segment lost 1 base, leaving 6 bases of the junction unmatched. The CDR3 loop reads CASSQGPGGGYGYTF. The CDR3 nucleotides read TGCGCCAGCAGCCAAGGACCAGGGGGTGGCTATGGCTACACCTTC.

This clone was found once. The V call is TRBV5-5, the J call TRBJ1-1; 8 nucleotides line up with TRBD1. This CDR3 comprises 17 residues. The germline V gene has CDR1 SGHKS and CDR2 YYEKEE (reference sequence). With V trimmed by 4 bases and J by 1 base, 12 bases remained unmatched. CDR3 loop: CASSPLNVDRGNTEAFF. For the CDR3, the DNA is TGTGCCAGCAGCCCACTTAACGTTGACAGGGGGAACACTGAAGCTTTCTTT.

The chain recombines TRBV30 with TRBJ2-1; 7 nucleotides agree with TRBD1. In germline, CDR1 is GTSNPN, CDR2 SVGIG (reference sequence). The junction had 10 bases not matched to a gene; V was cut back by 2 bases and J by 12 bases. The CDR3 sequence is 13 residues long. This CDR3 reads CAWSRQGRGGQFF. In DNA, the CDR3 is TGTGCCTGGAGTAGACAGGGAAGAGGGGGGCAGTTCTTC.

This chain uses TRBV4-1 with TRBJ1-2, with TRBD1 as a possible D gene (5 bases). With 0 bases removed from V and 2 bases from J, the gap between germline ends came to 13 bases. The CDR3 extends over 16 amino acids. Germline CDR1 reads MGHRA; CDR2 reads YSYEKL. The CDR3 DNA is TGCGCCAGCAGCCAAGAACCAGGGTCTCTCAACTATGGCTACACCTTC. Translated, it gives CASSQEPGSLNYGYTF.

The chain has TRBV5-5 and TRBJ2-7; D gene ambiguous. V shed 0 bases and J shed 2 bases, with 12 bases lying between them. The V gene's germline CDR1 is SGHKS and CDR2 YYEKEE (reference sequence). CDR3 length equals 15 residues. The CDR3: CASSLEWQKTYEQYF. CDR3 sequence (DNA): TGTGCCAGCAGCTTGGAATGGCAGAAGACCTACGAGCAGTACTTC.

This sequence joins TRBV19 and TRBJ1-5; D remains unclear. Germline V gene lookup returns CDR1 LNHDA and CDR2 SQIVND (reference sequence). This CDR3 has 13 amino acids. Trimming removed 4 bases at V and 5 bases at J, with 9 bases between. CDR3 bases: TGTGCCAGTAGTACCCAGGAGGATCAGCCCCAGCATTTT. Translating gives CASSTQEDQPQHF.

In nucleotides, the CDR3 is TGTGCCAGCAGGGGCTCTGGTTACGAGCAGTACTTC. This codes for CASRGSGYEQYF. The chain uses TRBV28 and TRBJ2-7; D gene unclear. There are 12 residues in the CDR3. The V end lost 6 bases, the J end lost 4 bases, and 10 bases lay between the germline ends. Germline CDR1 and CDR2: MDHEN and SYDVKM.

This chain links TRBV5-4 with TRBJ2-5; weak D call: TRBD1 (5 bases). Germline-derived CDR1 and CDR2 are SGHNT and YYREEE (reference sequence). This CDR3 is built from 14 residues. V lost 4 bases, J lost 2 bases, and 12 bases lay in between. The CDR3 DNA is TGTGCCAGCAGCCCGGACATAATGCAAGAGACCCAGTACTTC. Translation gives CASSPDIMQETQYF.

This sequence joins TRBV24-1 and TRBJ2-3; TRBD1 matches at 8 bases. Germline V CDR1 and CDR2: KGHDR, SFDVKD. Trimming cost V 2 bases and J 5 bases; bases outside gene matches: 11. The CDR3 runs 17 residues. CDR3 region: CATSDSDQGAQGDTQYF. Here the CDR3 DNA reads TGTGCCACCAGTGATTCGGATCAGGGGGCGCAGGGAGATACGCAGTATTTT.

The rearrangement links TRBV12-3 or TRBV12-4 to TRBJ2-4; D possibly corresponds to TRBD2 (6 bases). There are 13 residues in the CDR3. Trimming pared 3 bases from V and 7 bases from J, leaving 10 bases between. The CDR3 nucleotides read TGTGCCAGCAGTTTGGGGGGAGCCAACATTCAGTACTTC. Translating gives CASSLGGANIQYF.

This sequence joins TRBV10-3 and TRBJ1-2; 7 bases line up with TRBD1. J lost 5 bases, V lost 3 bases, and 15 bases had no gene match. Germline V gene sequence: CDR1 ENHRY, CDR2 SYGVKD. The CDR3 consists of 17 residues. CDR3 coding DNA: TGTGCCATCAGTGAACCACAGGGGCGAGTCGCGAATTATGGCTACACCTTC. Its protein product is CAISEPQGRVANYGYTF.

The chain carries TRBV28 and TRBJ1-1; D perhaps matches TRBD1 (5 bases). In germline, CDR1 is MDHEN, CDR2 SYDVKM. Trimming shortened V by 2 bases and J by 1 base, and 5 bases separated the two germline ends. CDR3 length: 13 residues. This CDR3 is CASSLGANTEAFF. The CDR3 nucleotides read TGTGCCAGCAGTTTAGGGGCGAACACTGAAGCTTTCTTT.

The chain recombines TRBV9 with TRBJ1-4; D is perhaps TRBD1 (5 bases). V gave up 3 bases and J gave up 5 bases, with 14 bases separating them. This CDR3 is built from 15 residues. Per the germline V gene, CDR1 is SGDLS and CDR2 is YYNGEE. CDR3 in amino acids: CASSALGGKNEKLFF. CDR3 DNA sequence: TGTGCCAGCAGCGCTCTCGGGGGGAAAAATGAAAAACTGTTTTTT.

The chain recombines TRBV5-5 with TRBJ2-1, with TRBD1 matching over 11 bases. Trimming cost V 2 bases and J 4 bases; bases outside gene matches: 8. The CDR3 sequence is 17 residues long. The germline V gene has CDR1 SGHKS and CDR2 YYEKEE (reference sequence). The CDR3 DNA follows: TGTGCCAGCAGCTTTCGGACAGGGGGCCTTCTGTACAATGAGCAGTTCTTC. It encodes CASSFRTGGLLYNEQFF.

This chain joins TRBV6-4 and TRBJ2-3; 8 bases line up with TRBD1. The ends lost 2 bases at V and 4 bases at J; junction bases unmatched: 2. Germline assignment: CDR1 MRHNA and CDR2 SNTAGT. CDR3 length: 14 amino acids. CDR3 loop: CASSDQGAADTQYF. The CDR3 region has the DNA TGTGCCAGCAGTGACCAGGGGGCAGCAGATACGCAGTATTTT.

DNA of the CDR3: TGTGCCTGGGGGGGGACAGGGCTCTCAGGGCAGTACTTC. Residues: CAWGGTGLSGQYF. The chain joins TRBV30 to TRBJ2-7; 9 bases map to TRBD1. V lost 5 bases and J lost 9; bases outside the gene matches: 11. The CDR3 totals 13 residues. The germline V gene encodes CDR1 GTSNPN and CDR2 SVGIG (reference sequence). The whole variable domain, remainder taken from reference TRBV30 and TRBJ2-7, is SQTIHQWPATLVQPVGSPLSLECTVEGTSNPNLYWYRQAAGRGLQLLFYSVGIGQISSEVPQNLSASRPQDRQFILSSKKLLLSDSGFYLCAWGGTGLSGQYFGPGTRLTVT.

The V and J genes are TRBV19 and TRBJ2-7; tentatively, D is TRBD1 (6 bases). Germline V gives CDR1 LNHDA, CDR2 SQIVND (reference sequence). The V end was cut by 7 bases, the J end by 1 base, with 14 bases between. CDR3 length: 14 residues. The CDR3 sequence: CASNQGPRSYEQYF. The CDR3, as DNA: TGTGCCAGTAATCAGGGGCCGAGATCCTACGAGCAGTACTTC.

This rearrangement joins TRBV10-3 to TRBJ2-3, with 10 bases fitting TRBD1. The CDR3 contains 14 residues. The V gene's germline CDR1 is ENHRY and CDR2 SYGVKD. Trimming at V came to 10 bases and at J to 5 bases, leaving 9 bases not matched to a gene. The CDR3 here is CATRQGAGLDTQYF. CDR3 bases: TGTGCCACCAGACAGGGGGCTGGACTAGATACGCAGTATTTT.

This clone is classed as large. The chain combines TRBV6-4 with TRBJ2-2; TRBD1 aligns across 7 bases. The J segment lost 3 bases and the V segment lost 2 bases, leaving 6 bases of the junction unmatched. The CDR3 is 16 amino acids. The germline V gene has CDR1 MRHNA and CDR2 SNTAGT. The CDR3 nucleotides are TGTGCCAGCAGTGACACAGGGGACGGGGACACCGGGGAGCTGTTTTTT. This sequence encodes CASSDTGDGDTGELFF.

The rearrangement uses TRBV6-1 and TRBJ1-1, with TRBD1 identical over 8 bases. CDR3 length: 14 residues. The trim removed 3 bases at V and 4 bases at J, leaving 4 bases unmatched. Per germline, CDR1 MNHNS and CDR2 SASEGT. DNA of the CDR3: TGTGCCAGCAGTGAGCCGGACAGGGTCACTGAAGCTTTCTTT. This gives the protein CASSEPDRVTEAFF.